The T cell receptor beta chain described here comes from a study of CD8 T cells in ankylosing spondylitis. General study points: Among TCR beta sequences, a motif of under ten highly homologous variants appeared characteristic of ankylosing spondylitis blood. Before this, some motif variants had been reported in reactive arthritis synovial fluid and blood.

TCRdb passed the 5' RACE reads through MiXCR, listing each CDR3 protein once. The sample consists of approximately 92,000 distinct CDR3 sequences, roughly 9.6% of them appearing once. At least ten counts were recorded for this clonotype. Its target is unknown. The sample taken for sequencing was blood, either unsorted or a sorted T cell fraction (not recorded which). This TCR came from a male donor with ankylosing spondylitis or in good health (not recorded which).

The CDR3 region has the DNA TGTGCCACCGGACTAGCGGGGTCCCAAGAGACCCAGTACTTC. Its translation is CATGLAGSQETQYF. This chain links TRBV2 with TRBJ2-5, with TRBD2 matching over 12 bases. Germline V CDR1 and CDR2: SNHLY, FYNNEI. This CDR3 contains 14 residues. V trimming: 10 bases; J trimming: 1 base; junction bases outside the gene matches: 4.